Shown below are 27 T cell receptor beta chains from a single sample sequenced in a study of shared clonotypes between healthy human individuals. Sequencing used immunoSEQ multiplex PCR; TCRdb keeps in-frame clones, though not all of them. This sample yields fewer than 1 million clones, of which just over 95% are seen a single time; 0.2% to 0.25% belongs to the top ten. Terminally differentiated effector memory CD45RA+ cells were excluded by CCR7 positive selection of CD45RO-negative cells. The specimen was naive CD8+ T cells sorted from blood. The receptors come from a man aged 30 to 45 in good health.

This chain connects TRBV7-9 to TRBJ2-5; 9 bases fit TRBD1. J lost 7 bases, V lost 5 bases, and 8 bases had no gene match. This CDR3 comprises 14 residues. The germline V gene has CDR1 SEHNR and CDR2 FQNEAQ (reference sequence). This CDR3 reads CASSLRDRDATQYF. The CDR3 DNA follows: TGTGCCAGCAGCCTCCGGGACAGGGATGCGACCCAGTACTTC.

The rearrangement uses TRBV27 and TRBJ1-5, with 8 bases fitting TRBD1. The CDR3 extends over 15 amino acids. The J segment lost 0 bases and the V segment lost 4 bases, leaving 2 bases of the junction unmatched. Germline V CDR1 and CDR2: MNHEY, SMNVEV (reference sequence). The CDR3 protein is CASSWTGYSNQPQHF. CDR3 nucleotide sequence: TGTGCCAGCAGTTGGACAGGGTATAGCAATCAGCCCCAGCATTTT.

This chain uses TRBV6-1 with TRBJ2-7, with 11 bases identical to TRBD2. The ends lost 6 bases at V and 3 bases at J; junction bases unmatched: 4. This CDR3 is 14 amino acids long. Germline V gene data show CDR1 as MNHNS and CDR2 as SASEGT. CDR3: CASSGGLADYEQYF. The CDR3 DNA sequence: TGTGCCAGCAGCGGGGGACTAGCGGACTACGAGCAGTACTTC.

V and J are TRBV27 and TRBJ2-7; D is ambiguous. The CDR3 covers 15 residues. Germline loops: CDR1 MNHEY, CDR2 SMNVEV (reference sequence). Trimming cost V 6 bases and J 0 bases, with 15 bases left between them. The CDR3 here is CASSPKVGSSYEQYF. The CDR3 DNA reads as TGTGCCAGCAGCCCCAAAGTTGGTAGCTCCTACGAGCAGTACTTC.

The chain combines TRBV7-9 with TRBJ1-1; 8 nucleotides agree with TRBD1. The germline CDR1 and CDR2 sequences are SEHNR and FQNEAQ (reference sequence). V shed 2 bases and J 0 bases; nucleotides not matched to a gene: 2. The length of the CDR3 is 15 residues. Here the CDR3 reads CASSLQQGVNTEAFF. For the CDR3, the DNA is TGTGCCAGCAGCTTACAACAGGGGGTGAACACTGAAGCTTTCTTT.

CDR3 loop: CSVVDPTRDEQYF. The CDR3 DNA reads as TGCAGCGTTGTAGACCCAACACGGGACGAGCAGTACTTC. The rearrangement joins TRBV29-1 to TRBJ2-7; no clear D gene. The CDR3 spans 13 residues. Trimming took off 4 bases at V and 5 bases at J, with 15 bases between the two ends. Germline-derived CDR1 and CDR2 are SQVTM and ANQGSEA.

The rearrangement links TRBV6-1 to TRBJ1-5; TRBD1 matches at 7 bases. The CDR3 contains 15 residues. The trim removed 7 bases at V and 0 bases at J, leaving 6 bases unmatched. Germline-derived CDR1 and CDR2 are MNHNS and SASEGT. The CDR3 reads CASNTGVYSNQPQHF. For the CDR3, the DNA is TGTGCCAGCAATACAGGGGTATATAGCAATCAGCCCCAGCATTTT.

The rearrangement links TRBV10-3 to TRBJ1-5; 9 bases are a match to TRBD1. This CDR3 spans 14 amino acids. CDR1 and CDR2 from the germline V gene are ENHRY and SYGVKD. Trimming removed 5 bases from V and 4 bases from J; junction bases left unmatched: 3. The CDR3 bases are TGTGCCATCAGTTGGACAGGGGAGAATCAGCCCCAGCATTTT. Its protein is CAISWTGENQPQHF.

The genes are TRBV7-9 and TRBJ2-2; 13 nucleotides align to TRBD2. The trim removed 4 bases at V and 4 bases at J, leaving 6 bases unmatched. This CDR3 region has 17 residues. Germline-derived CDR1 and CDR2 are SEHNR and FQNEAQ (reference sequence). CDR3 in amino acids: CASSSGLAGVVTGELFF. The CDR3 coding sequence is TGTGCCAGCAGCTCCGGACTAGCGGGAGTTGTCACCGGGGAGCTGTTTTTT.

To note about this clone: At one boundary the junction diverges from the germline segment, which might be a read error. CDR3: CASSEKTSGSQEWF. CDR3 in DNA: TGTGCCAGCAGTGAAAAGACTAGCGGGAGCCAGGAGTGGTTC. This rearrangement joins TRBV2 to TRBJ2-7, with 12 positions matching TRBD2. Germline CDR1 SNHLY, CDR2 FYNNEI. The CDR3 spans 14 residues.

A remark on this clone: The junction shows a germline mismatch at one end, possibly a read error. The V and J genes are TRBV7-7 and TRBJ2-1, with TRBD2 matching over 12 bases. Germline CDR1 is SSHAT and CDR2 is FNYEAQ (reference sequence). The length of the CDR3 is 15 residues. Written as DNA, the CDR3 is TGTGCTAGCAGCGTCGAACCGGGACTAGCGGGCCAGCAGTTCTTC. Translating gives CASSVEPGLAGQQFF.

This rearrangement joins TRBV27 to TRBJ2-7; 8 bases align to TRBD2. Germline CDR1 is MNHEY and CDR2 is SMNVEV (reference sequence). V lost 2 bases and J lost 1; bases outside the gene matches: 16. The CDR3 length is 19 residues. CDR3 region: CASSLKGYRLAGPSYEQYF. CDR3 bases: TGTGCCAGCAGTTTAAAGGGGTATAGGCTAGCGGGTCCTTCCTACGAGCAGTACTTC.

The chain couples TRBV7-2 to TRBJ2-1; D may be TRBD1 (6 bases). From germline, CDR1 is SGHTA and CDR2 FQGNSA. V was cut by 5 bases and J by 1 base, with 18 bases left in between. The CDR3 length is 17 residues. The CDR3 region is CASSPSRDIYSYNEQFF. CDR3 DNA sequence: TGTGCCAGCAGCCCGTCCCGGGACATCTATTCCTACAATGAGCAGTTCTTC.

The chain employs TRBV28 and TRBJ2-1, with D perhaps TRBD2 (5 bases). Germline CDR1 is MDHEN and CDR2 is SYDVKM. There are 16 residues in the CDR3. With 4 bases removed from V and 2 bases from J, the gap between germline ends came to 15 bases. CDR3 nucleotides: TGTGCCAGCAGTTCGGGATACTCGGAAACCTACAATGAGCAGTTCTTC. This sequence encodes CASSSGYSETYNEQFF. The complete variable domain, with remaining parts taken from reference TRBV28 and TRBJ2-1, reads DVKVTQSSRYLVKRTGEKVFLECVQDMDHENMFWYRQDPGLGLRLIYFSYDVKMKEKGDIPEGYSVSREKKERFSLILESASTNQTSMYLCASSSGYSETYNEQFFGPGTRLTVL.

Regarding this clone: This specimen includes other DNA sequences encoding the same CDR3. This sequence joins TRBV9 and TRBJ2-7, with 8 positions matching TRBD1. There are 13 residues in the CDR3. Germline assignment: CDR1 SGDLS and CDR2 YYNGEE. With 2 bases clipped from V and 3 bases from J, the junction kept 1 base outside the gene matches. The CDR3 nucleotides read TGTGCCAGCAGCGTTACAGGGGGCTACGAGCAGTACTTC. Amino acids: CASSVTGGYEQYF.

The chain carries TRBV5-5 and TRBJ1-3, with D uncertain. CDR1 is SGHKS, CDR2 YYEKEE, per germline (reference sequence). The CDR3 extends over 16 amino acids. Trimming shortened V by 4 bases and J by 1 base, and 15 bases separated the two germline ends. The CDR3 region has the DNA TGTGCCAGCAGCCCAAGGCATACCTTATCTGGAAACACCATATATTTT. The encoded protein is CASSPRHTLSGNTIYF.

As concerns this clone: The same CDR3 is also encoded by other DNA sequences in this sample. This rearrangement joins TRBV25-1 to TRBJ1-5, with D uncertain. Germline V gene data show CDR1 as MGHDK and CDR2 as SYGVNS. The V end was cut by 5 bases, the J end by 4 bases, with 9 bases between. CDR3 length: 13 amino acids. The CDR3 DNA is TGTGCCAGCAGTCAAGGTGTAAATCAGCCCCAGCATTTT. Translated, it gives CASSQGVNQPQHF.

The CDR3 sequence is CASSWGGNQPQHF. The CDR3 DNA reads as TGTGCCAGCAGCTGGGGGGGGAATCAGCCCCAGCATTTT. This chain connects TRBV7-9 to TRBJ1-5; D perhaps matches TRBD1 (5 bases). Looked up from germline, CDR1 is SEHNR and CDR2 is FQNEAQ (reference sequence). Trimming cost V 4 bases and J 4 bases, with 8 bases left between them. CDR3 length: 13 residues.

To note about this clone: Other DNA variants within this sample encode the same CDR3. This chain joins TRBV29-1 and TRBJ2-1; TRBD2 matches 14 bases. The germline CDR1 and CDR2 sequences are SQVTM and ANQGSEA. V shed 3 bases, J shed 5 bases, and the junction held 0 bases outside the gene matches. The CDR3 contains 14 residues. CDR3 region: CSVEGLAGDNEQFF. CDR3 coding DNA: TGCAGCGTTGAGGGACTAGCGGGAGACAATGAGCAGTTCTTC.

The V and J genes are TRBV6-5 and TRBJ2-1, with 11 positions matching TRBD2. Germline V lookup: CDR1 MNHEY, CDR2 SVGAGI. V shed 5 bases, J shed 6 bases, and the junction held 6 bases outside the gene matches. The CDR3 consists of 15 residues. The CDR3 nucleotides are TGTGCCAGCAGTCCGACTAGCGGGACAGGCAATGAGCAGTTCTTC. Translating gives CASSPTSGTGNEQFF.

J is TRBJ2-7 and V is TRBV29-1; 9 bases map to TRBD2. The germline gives CDR1 SQVTM, CDR2 ANQGSEA. V dropped 4 bases and J dropped 5; count of bases not matched to a gene: 9. There are 14 residues in the CDR3. CDR3 sequence: CSVALAGNRDEQYF. CDR3 nucleotides: TGCAGCGTTGCCCTAGCGGGAAATAGGGACGAGCAGTACTTC.

V and J are TRBV5-1 and TRBJ2-7; the D is unclear. V was shortened by 4 bases and J by 0 bases, with 11 bases between the two germline ends. In germline, CDR1 is SGHRS, CDR2 YFSETQ. This CDR3 is built from 14 residues. The CDR3 DNA sequence: TGCGCCAGCAGCCCCCCAGATCCCTCCTACGAGCAGTACTTC. Amino acids: CASSPPDPSYEQYF. The full variable domain, its missing parts supplied by reference TRBV5-1 and TRBJ2-7, is KAGVTQTPRYLIKTRGQQVTLSCSPISGHRSVSWYQQTPGQGLQFLFEYFSETQRNKGNFPGRFSGRQFSNSRSEMNVSTLELGDSALYLCASSPPDPSYEQYFGPGTRLTVT.

The V call is TRBV7-9, the J call TRBJ2-1; 9 bases line up with TRBD2. Germline V gene data show CDR1 as SEHNR and CDR2 as FQNEAQ (reference sequence). This CDR3 is built from 16 residues. The V segment lost 5 bases and the J segment 4 bases; nucleotides outside the gene matches: 9. CDR3 region: CASSRLPGLAYNEQFF. The CDR3 DNA sequence: TGTGCCAGCAGCCGTCTTCCGGGACTAGCATACAATGAGCAGTTCTTC.

The V and J genes are TRBV25-1 and TRBJ1-2, with D perhaps matching TRBD1 (6 bases). The germline V gene has CDR1 MGHDK and CDR2 SYGVNS. Trimming pared 4 bases from V and 6 bases from J, leaving 9 bases between. This CDR3 contains 12 residues. The CDR3 loop is CASSGQEDGYTF. CDR3 DNA: TGTGCCAGCAGTGGACAGGAAGATGGCTACACCTTC.

The chain joins TRBV27 to TRBJ2-1; tentatively, D is TRBD2 (6 bases). Trimming pared 8 bases from V and 4 bases from J, leaving 9 bases between. This CDR3 has 12 amino acids. The V gene's germline CDR1 is MNHEY and CDR2 SMNVEV (reference sequence). The CDR3 protein is CASRDFYNEQFF. The DNA for the CDR3 is TGTGCCAGCCGGGACTTTTACAATGAGCAGTTCTTC.

This clone has only one observation. The V and J genes are TRBV6-5 and TRBJ1-2, with a tentative D call TRBD1 (6 bases). V gave up 4 bases and J gave up 7 bases, with 13 bases separating them. Germline loops: CDR1 MNHEY, CDR2 SVGAGI. The CDR3 covers 13 residues. Written as DNA, the CDR3 is TGTGCCAGCAGTTTACAGGGTTCGGGTGGCTACACCTTC. Its translation is CASSLQGSGGYTF.

The chain uses TRBV7-8 and TRBJ1-5; TRBD1 is a possible D gene (6 bases). Germline V gene data show CDR1 as SGHVS and CDR2 as FQNEAQ. The CDR3 loop spans 16 amino acids. Trimming left V 1 base short and J 0 bases short, with 10 bases between. The CDR3 reads CASSLGAGVSNQPQHF. The CDR3 nucleotides are TGTGCCAGCAGCTTAGGGGCAGGGGTTAGCAATCAGCCCCAGCATTTT.